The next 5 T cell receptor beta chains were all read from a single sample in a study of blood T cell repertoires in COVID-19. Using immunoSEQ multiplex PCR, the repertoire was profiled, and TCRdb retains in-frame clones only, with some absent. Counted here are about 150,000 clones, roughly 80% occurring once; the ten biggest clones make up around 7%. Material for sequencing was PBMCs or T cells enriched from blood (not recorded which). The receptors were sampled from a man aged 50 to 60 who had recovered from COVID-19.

DNA for the CDR3: TGTGCCAGCAGTTACTCGAAAGACAGGTTAACTAACTATGGCTACACCTTC. This sequence encodes CASSYSKDRLTNYGYTF. The chain is built from TRBV6-2 or TRBV6-3 and TRBJ1-2; maybe TRBD1 (6 bases). Germline CDR1 and CDR2: MNHEY and SVGEGT. The CDR3 has 17 amino acids. V dropped 0 bases and J dropped 0 bases, with 14 bases sitting between them.

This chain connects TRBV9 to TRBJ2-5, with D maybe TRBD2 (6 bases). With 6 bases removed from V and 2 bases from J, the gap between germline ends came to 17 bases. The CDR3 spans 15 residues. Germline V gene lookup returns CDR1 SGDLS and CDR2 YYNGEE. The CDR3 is CASIIGDAGQETQYF. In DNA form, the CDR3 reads TGTGCCAGCATTATTGGGGACGCGGGGCAAGAGACCCAGTACTTC.

In nucleotides, the CDR3 is TGTGCCAGCAGCTCTGCAAGGGGGAACACTGAAGCTTTCTTT. This sequence encodes CASSSARGNTEAFF. The V gene is TRBV7-9, the J gene TRBJ1-1; D may be TRBD1 (5 bases). Germline values: CDR1 SEHNR, CDR2 FQNEAQ (reference sequence). V lost 4 bases, J lost 1 base, and 10 bases lay in between. CDR3 size: 14 residues.

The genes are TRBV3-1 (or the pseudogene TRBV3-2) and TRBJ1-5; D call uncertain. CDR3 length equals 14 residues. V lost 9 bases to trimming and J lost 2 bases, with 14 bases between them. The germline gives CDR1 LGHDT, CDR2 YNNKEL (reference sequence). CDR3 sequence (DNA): TGTGCCAGTAGCGACGGCAGGCGCAATCAGCCCCAGCATTTT. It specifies CASSDGRRNQPQHF.

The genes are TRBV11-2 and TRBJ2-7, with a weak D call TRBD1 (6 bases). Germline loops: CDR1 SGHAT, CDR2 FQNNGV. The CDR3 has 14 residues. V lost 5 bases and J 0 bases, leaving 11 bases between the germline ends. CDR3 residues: CASSRTDSSYEQYF. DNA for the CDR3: TGTGCCAGCAGCCGCACGGACAGCTCCTACGAGCAGTACTTC.